The clone carrying this TCR beta chain came up many times. No antigen is known for it. Construction of TCR beta libraries was performed using quantitative 5'-RACE with molecular barcodes. MiXCR was run by TCRdb on the 5' RACE reads, yielding one entry per CDR3 protein. The repertoire includes more than 650,000 distinct CDR3 sequences, 12% of them detected once, and approximately 0.51% sits in the top ten. The data were obtained in a study of CD8 T cells in ankylosing spondylitis. Findings of the study overall: Within peripheral blood, clones linked to disease were CD8+ and relatively rare. Previously reported in reactive arthritis synovial fluid and blood were some of the motif variants. What appeared characteristic of ankylosing spondylitis blood was a TCR beta motif of under 10 highly homologous variants.

The CDR3 is made up of 14 amino acids. Looked up from germline, CDR1 is SGHTA and CDR2 is FQGNSA. Trimming stripped 5 bases from V and 0 bases from J, with 7 bases between. The chain links TRBV7-2 to TRBJ1-4; D ambiguous. The sequenced material came from blood, either unsorted or a sorted T cell fraction (not recorded which). This TCR derives from a male donor with ankylosing spondylitis. CDR3 amino acids: CASSPWATNEKLFF. CDR3 sequence (DNA): TGTGCCAGCAGCCCCTGGGCAACTAATGAAAAACTGTTTTTT.